This entry describes one TCR beta chain. The target antigen is unknown. The entry originates in a study of Tregs in tolerant kidney transplant recipients. Generated by immunoSEQ multiplex PCR, the TCRdb table keeps only in-frame clones and is missing some. This sample has 85,000 to 95,000 clones, with approximately 90% found just once. The germline gives CDR1 SGHKS, CDR2 YYEKEE (reference sequence). The CDR3 consists of 13 residues. V was clipped by 7 bases and J by 2 bases; unmatched bases: 6. Broader study findings: Tregs expanded with activated donor B cells seemed most donor-specific. No direct test of biological reproducibility was done here.

This clonotype was obtained from a human donor in good health. The chain couples TRBV5-5 to TRBJ2-7; 7 bases line up with TRBD2. Input material: CD8+ T cells from blood. CDR3 nucleotides: TGTGCCAGCGGATGGGAGGGCCCCTACGAGCAGTACTTC. Protein: CASGWEGPYEQYF. The full variable domain, with the rest looked up from reference TRBV5-5 and TRBJ2-7, is DAGVTQSPTHLIKTRGQQVTLRCSPISGHKSVSWYQQVLGQGPQFIFQYYEKEERGRGNFPDRFSARQFPNYSSELNVNALLLGDSALYLCASGWEGPYEQYFGPGTRLTVT.